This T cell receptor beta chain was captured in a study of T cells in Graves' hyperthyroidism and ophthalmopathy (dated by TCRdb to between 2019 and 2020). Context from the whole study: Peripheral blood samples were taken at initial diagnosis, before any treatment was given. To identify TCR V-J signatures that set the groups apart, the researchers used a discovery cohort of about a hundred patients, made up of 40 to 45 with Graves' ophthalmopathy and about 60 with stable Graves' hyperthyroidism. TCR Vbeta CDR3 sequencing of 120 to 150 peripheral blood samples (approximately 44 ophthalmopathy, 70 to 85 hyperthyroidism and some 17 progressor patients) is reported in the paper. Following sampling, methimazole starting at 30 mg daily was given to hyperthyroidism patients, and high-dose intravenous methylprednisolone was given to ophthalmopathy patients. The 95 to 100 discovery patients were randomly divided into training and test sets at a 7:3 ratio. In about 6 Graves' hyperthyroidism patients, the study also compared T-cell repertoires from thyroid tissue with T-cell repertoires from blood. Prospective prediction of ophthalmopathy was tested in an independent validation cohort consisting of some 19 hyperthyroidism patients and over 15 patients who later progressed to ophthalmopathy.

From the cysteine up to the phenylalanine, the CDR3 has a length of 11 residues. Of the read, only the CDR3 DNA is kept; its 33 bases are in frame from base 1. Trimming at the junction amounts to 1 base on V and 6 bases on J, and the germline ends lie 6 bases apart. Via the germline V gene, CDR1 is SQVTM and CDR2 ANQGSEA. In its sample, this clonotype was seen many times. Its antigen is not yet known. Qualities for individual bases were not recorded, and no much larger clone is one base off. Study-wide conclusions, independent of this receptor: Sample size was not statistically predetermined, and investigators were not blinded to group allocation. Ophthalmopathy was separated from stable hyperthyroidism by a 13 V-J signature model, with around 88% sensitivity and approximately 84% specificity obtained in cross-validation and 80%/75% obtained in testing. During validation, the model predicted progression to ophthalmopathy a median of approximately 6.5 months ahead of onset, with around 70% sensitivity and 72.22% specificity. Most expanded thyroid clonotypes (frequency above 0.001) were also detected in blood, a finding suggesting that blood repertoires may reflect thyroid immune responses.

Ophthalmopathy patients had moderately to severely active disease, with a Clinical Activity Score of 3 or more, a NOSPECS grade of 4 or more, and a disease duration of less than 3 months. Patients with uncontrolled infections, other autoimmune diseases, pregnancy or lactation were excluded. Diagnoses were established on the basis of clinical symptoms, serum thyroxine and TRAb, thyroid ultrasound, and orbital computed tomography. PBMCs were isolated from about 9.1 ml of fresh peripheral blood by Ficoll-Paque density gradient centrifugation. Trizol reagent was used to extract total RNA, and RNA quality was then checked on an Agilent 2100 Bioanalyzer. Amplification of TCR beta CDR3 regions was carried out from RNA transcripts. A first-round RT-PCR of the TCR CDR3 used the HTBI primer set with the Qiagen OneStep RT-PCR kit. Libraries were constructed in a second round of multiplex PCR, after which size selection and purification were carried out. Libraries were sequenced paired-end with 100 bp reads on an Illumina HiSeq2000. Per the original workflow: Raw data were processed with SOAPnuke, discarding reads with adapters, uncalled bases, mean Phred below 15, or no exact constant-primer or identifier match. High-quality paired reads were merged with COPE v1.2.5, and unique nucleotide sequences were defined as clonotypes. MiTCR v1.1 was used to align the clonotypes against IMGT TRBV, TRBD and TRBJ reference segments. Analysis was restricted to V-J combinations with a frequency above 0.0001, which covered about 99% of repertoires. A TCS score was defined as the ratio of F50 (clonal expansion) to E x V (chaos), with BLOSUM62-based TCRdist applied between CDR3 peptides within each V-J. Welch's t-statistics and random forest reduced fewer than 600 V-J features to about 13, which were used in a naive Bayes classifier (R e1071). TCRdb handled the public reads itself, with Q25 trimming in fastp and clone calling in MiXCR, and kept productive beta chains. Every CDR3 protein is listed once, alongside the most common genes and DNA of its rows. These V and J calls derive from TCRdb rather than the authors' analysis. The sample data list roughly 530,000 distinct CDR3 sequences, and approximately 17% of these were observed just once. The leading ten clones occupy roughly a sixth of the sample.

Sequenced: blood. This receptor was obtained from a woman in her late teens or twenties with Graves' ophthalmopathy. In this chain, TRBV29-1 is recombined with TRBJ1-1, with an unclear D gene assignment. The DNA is TGCAGCGTTGAAGGGCCCGCTGAAGCTTTCTTT. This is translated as CSVEGPAEAFF.